Sequencing of this TCR beta chain was carried out in a study of blood T cell repertoires in COVID-19. In the study overall: Acute and convalescent COVID-19 specimens originated in the United States, Italy and Spain.

Clones were read by immunoSEQ multiplex PCR, and TCRdb kept only the in-frame ones, dropping some. The sample lists some 20,000 clones; more than 75% were seen once. V gave up 8 bases and J gave up 1 base; unmatched junction bases: 4. CDR3 size: 13 residues. The chain joins TRBV12-3 or TRBV12-4 to TRBJ2-5; 7 bases map to TRBD1. The clonotype comes from a human donor with active COVID-19. The donor label of this sample is uncertain. The sample comprised peripheral blood. The CDR3 region has the DNA TGTGCCAGCTCGGGACAGCCCCAAGAGACCCAGTACTTC. Translating it yields CASSGQPQETQYF.